The 24 T cell receptor beta chains below were found in one sample sequenced in a study of blood T cell repertoires in COVID-19. Assay used: immunoSEQ multiplex PCR; TCRdb lists only in-frame clones, some missing. The repertoire holds fewer than 300,000 clones, around 82% seen once, with under 3.5% in the top ten. The sequencing sample was made of peripheral blood. These receptor sequences come from a woman younger than 35 with acute or convalescent COVID-19.

The chain uses TRBV3-1 (or the pseudogene TRBV3-2) and TRBJ2-1; 13 nucleotides agree with TRBD2. The junction had 13 bases not matched to a gene; V was cut back by 3 bases and J by 8 bases. Germline CDR1 reads LGHDT; CDR2 reads YNNKEL (reference sequence). The CDR3 sequence is 18 residues long. CDR3 amino acids: CASSQLSRLAGGRDEQFF. The CDR3 region has the DNA TGTGCCAGCAGCCAGCTATCCCGACTAGCGGGAGGTAGGGATGAGCAGTTCTTC.

About this clone: One end of the junction fails to match germline, which may point to a read error. This chain uses TRBV30 with TRBJ2-1; D possibly corresponds to TRBD1 (6 bases). This CDR3 spans 11 amino acids. Germline CDR1 reads GTSNPN; CDR2 reads SVGIG (reference sequence). In DNA form, the CDR3 reads TGTGCCTGGAGTCGGGACAAGGAGCAGTTCTTC. It yields the protein CAWSRDKEQFF.

The chain employs TRBV7-8 and TRBJ1-4; 7 nucleotides match TRBD1. CDR3 length: 14 residues. CDR1 is SGHVS, CDR2 FQNEAQ, per germline. J gave up 7 bases and V 5 bases, and 7 bases lay outside the gene matches. The CDR3 loop is CASSPAGGSEKLFF. The CDR3 DNA reads as TGTGCCAGCAGCCCCGCAGGGGGAAGTGAAAAACTGTTTTTT.

The rearrangement links TRBV11-1 to TRBJ2-1; possibly TRBD2 for D (7 bases). The germline V gene has CDR1 SGHAT and CDR2 FQDESV (reference sequence). V shed 4 bases and J shed 5 bases, with 12 bases lying between them. This CDR3 is built from 14 residues. CDR3 in DNA: TGTGCCAGCAGCTGGCAGGGGAGGGACAATGAGCAGTTCTTC. Translated: CASSWQGRDNEQFF.

This clone came up a few times. The CDR3 DNA reads TGTGCCAGCACCGAACAGGGGGTTCCCGCTGAAGCTTTCTTT. It encodes CASTEQGVPAEAFF. The chain combines TRBV2 with TRBJ1-1, with 8 bases lining up with TRBD1. CDR3 length: 14 amino acids. Trimming took 7 bases from V and 6 from J; bases not matched to a gene: 10. The germline gives CDR1 SNHLY, CDR2 FYNNEI.

This clone showed up just a few times. The rearrangement links TRBV12-3 or TRBV12-4 to TRBJ2-5; D unclear. The CDR3 sequence is 13 residues long. V was clipped by 4 bases and J by 9 bases, with 15 bases between them. CDR3 bases: TGTGCCAGCAGTTCCTTGGAGCGATCGCCCCAGTACTTC. It specifies CASSSLERSPQYF.

V is TRBV4-3 and J is TRBJ2-2; unclear D gene. Germline lookup yields CDR1 LGHNA and CDR2 YSLEER. The CDR3 has 15 amino acids. V dropped 1 base and J dropped 1 base, with 7 bases sitting between them. CDR3 sequence: CASSQVRRNTGELFF. CDR3 nucleotide sequence: TGCGCCAGCAGCCAAGTGAGGCGGAACACCGGGGAGCTGTTTTTT.

The V call is TRBV18, the J call TRBJ2-4; D call uncertain. The germline CDR1 and CDR2 sequences are KGHSH and LQKENI. The CDR3 has 13 residues. Trimming removed 3 bases at V and 6 bases at J, with 9 bases between. The CDR3 is CASSPAPANIQYF. The CDR3 bases are TGTGCCAGCTCACCGGCCCCTGCAAACATTCAGTACTTC.

V gene TRBV27 combines with J gene TRBJ2-1; no firm D call. Trimming pared 7 bases from V and 6 bases from J, leaving 25 bases between. The CDR3 is made up of 17 amino acids. The V gene's germline CDR1 is MNHEY and CDR2 SMNVEV (reference sequence). The CDR3 spells CASTNTHSGGALNEQFF. In DNA form, the CDR3 reads TGTGCCAGCACCAATACCCATAGTGGCGGAGCCCTCAATGAGCAGTTCTTC.

The chain carries TRBV2 and TRBJ2-7; D ambiguous. The V end was cut by 5 bases, the J end by 3 bases, with 5 bases between. CDR1 and CDR2 (germline): SNHLY, FYNNEI. CDR3 size: 11 residues. In DNA form, the CDR3 reads TGTGCCAGCAGTTCTATCTACGAGCAGTACTTC. Translating gives CASSSIYEQYF.

V and J are TRBV20-1 and TRBJ2-1; no clear D. The V gene's germline CDR1 is DFQATT and CDR2 SNEGSKA (reference sequence). V shed 6 bases and J shed 10 bases, with 10 bases lying between them. This CDR3 spans 10 amino acids. CDR3: CSAGEVEQFF. The CDR3 DNA reads as TGCAGTGCCGGCGAGGTGGAGCAGTTCTTC.

This chain uses TRBV27 with TRBJ2-1; 7 nucleotides align to TRBD2. The V segment lost 0 bases and the J segment 10 bases; nucleotides outside the gene matches: 6. The CDR3 has 14 residues. Germline-derived CDR1 and CDR2 are MNHEY and SMNVEV (reference sequence). The DNA of the CDR3 is TGTGCCAGCAGTTTATCGGGGTGGGAGGGAGAGCAGTTCTTC. Translating it yields CASSLSGWEGEQFF.

V and J are TRBV13 and TRBJ2-3, with D uncertain. This CDR3 comprises 12 residues. Germline CDR1 is PRHDT and CDR2 is FYEKMQ (reference sequence). V was clipped by 5 bases and J by 5 bases, with 8 bases between them. The CDR3 nucleotides are TGTGCCAGCAGCCCCCCCGGAGATACGCAGTATTTT. Encoded protein: CASSPPGDTQYF.

The J gene is TRBJ2-1, the V gene TRBV7-2, with a tentative D call TRBD1 (6 bases). V lost 3 bases and J 9 bases, leaving 12 bases between the germline ends. The CDR3 has 13 amino acids. Germline V gives CDR1 SGHTA, CDR2 FQGNSA. The CDR3 loop is CASSFPGAGEQFF. CDR3 nucleotide sequence: TGTGCCAGCAGCTTTCCAGGGGCCGGTGAGCAGTTCTTC. Full variable domain (outside the CDR3, taken from reference TRBV7-2 and TRBJ2-1): GAGVSQSPSNKVTEKGKDVELRCDPISGHTALYWYRQSLGQGLEFLIYFQGNSAPDKSGLPSDRFSAERTGGSVSTLTIQRTQQEDSAVYLCASSFPGAGEQFFGPGTRLTVL.

The genes are TRBV27 and TRBJ2-6, with 7 bases lining up with TRBD1. The length of the CDR3 is 16 residues. Per the germline V gene, CDR1 is MNHEY and CDR2 is SMNVEV (reference sequence). V was pared by 6 bases and J by 0 bases, with 5 bases of the junction left unmatched. CDR3 in amino acids: CASSPDRDSGANVLTF. The CDR3 DNA is TGTGCCAGCAGCCCTGACAGGGACTCTGGGGCCAACGTCCTGACTTTC.

The rearrangement links TRBV14 to TRBJ2-1, with D maybe TRBD2 (6 bases). Germline CDR1 is SGHDN and CDR2 is FVKESK. This CDR3 spans 17 amino acids. The germline V and J ends were trimmed by 0 bases and 0 bases, with 12 bases remaining between them. The CDR3 spells CASSQDGTGSSYNEQFF. CDR3 in DNA: TGTGCCAGCAGCCAAGATGGGACTGGGAGCTCCTACAATGAGCAGTTCTTC.

The chain has TRBV7-2 and TRBJ2-7, with TRBD1 identical over 9 bases. The CDR3 is 15 amino acids. J lost 3 bases, V lost 1 base, and 4 bases had no gene match. The germline CDR1 and CDR2 sequences are SGHTA and FQGNSA. The CDR3 spells CASSLVEGQGYEQYF. The CDR3 nucleotides read TGTGCCAGCAGCTTAGTAGAGGGACAGGGCTACGAGCAGTACTTC.

V and J are TRBV29-1 and TRBJ2-3; TRBD2 might be the D (6 bases). Germline lookup yields CDR1 SQVTM and CDR2 ANQGSEA. The CDR3 is made up of 13 amino acids. With 4 bases removed from V and 5 bases from J, the gap between germline ends came to 13 bases. In DNA, the CDR3 is TGCAGCGTTGGGCGGGACGGAAGAGATACGCAGTATTTT. Its protein product is CSVGRDGRDTQYF.

The V gene is TRBV18, the J gene TRBJ2-1, with TRBD2 identical over 10 bases. Germline-derived CDR1 and CDR2 are KGHSH and LQKENI. CDR3 size: 18 residues. The trim removed 1 base at V and 6 bases at J, leaving 12 bases unmatched. CDR3 sequence (DNA): TGTGCCAGCTCACCACTAGCCCTAGCGGGAGCCGAGTTCAATGAGCAGTTCTTC. Residues: CASSPLALAGAEFNEQFF.

This clone showed up just a few times. This chain links TRBV7-9 with TRBJ2-6, with D perhaps matching TRBD1 (6 bases). The V and J ends lost 5 bases and 5 bases respectively, with 25 bases between them. Per the germline V gene, CDR1 is SEHNR and CDR2 is FQNEAQ (reference sequence). This CDR3 comprises 19 residues. CDR3 protein: CASSPMRSRGPNRANVLTF. The CDR3 bases are TGTGCCAGCAGCCCGATGAGGTCCAGGGGACCTAATAGGGCCAACGTCCTGACTTTC.

The chain has TRBV27 and TRBJ2-7, with a tentative D call TRBD1 (5 bases). The CDR3 extends over 14 amino acids. Germline V gene lookup returns CDR1 MNHEY and CDR2 SMNVEV (reference sequence). Trimming cost V 2 bases and J 3 bases, with 11 bases left between them. The CDR3 DNA reads as TGTGCCAGCAGTTTAGGGGCACTTAGCTACGAGCAGTACTTC. It is translated as CASSLGALSYEQYF.

The rearrangement links TRBV13 to TRBJ1-2, with D tentatively TRBD1 (6 bases). Trimming removed 5 bases from V and 8 bases from J, with 12 bases in between. The length of the CDR3 is 12 residues. CDR1 is PRHDT, CDR2 FYEKMQ, per germline (reference sequence). The CDR3 reads CASSIYRDGYTF. In nucleotides, the CDR3 is TGTGCCAGCAGCATATACAGGGACGGCTACACCTTC. The complete variable domain, with remaining parts taken from reference TRBV13 and TRBJ1-2, reads AAGVIQSPRHLIKEKRETATLKCYPIPRHDTVYWYQQGPGQDPQFLISFYEKMQSDKGSIPDRFSAQQFSDYHSELNMSSLELGDSALYFCASSIYRDGYTFGSGTRLTVV.

For this clone: This same CDR3 is encoded by further DNA sequences in the sample. This chain connects TRBV3-1 (or the pseudogene TRBV3-2) to TRBJ1-5; unclear D gene. Trimming removed 0 bases at V and 7 bases at J, with 7 bases between. CDR1 and CDR2 from the germline V gene are LGHDT and YNNKEL (reference sequence). This CDR3 spans 13 amino acids. The DNA for the CDR3 is TGTGCCAGCAGCCAAGATCTGAGCCAGCCCCAGCATTTT. Residues: CASSQDLSQPQHF.

The V and J genes are TRBV6-5 and TRBJ2-2, with D possibly being TRBD1 (6 bases). The CDR3 has 15 residues. Looked up from germline, CDR1 is MNHEY and CDR2 is SVGAGI. The ends were cut back, 6 bases at V and 3 bases at J, with 14 bases in the middle. For the CDR3, the DNA is TGTGCCAGCAGCTCGGGACAATTCCACACCGGGGAGCTGTTTTTT. Translating it yields CASSSGQFHTGELFF.